Sequencing of this TCR beta chain was carried out in a study of high-grade serous ovarian cancer treatment subgroups. The study, taken as a whole, reports: These tumor repertoires lack spatial information from bulk sequencing.

Generated by immunoSEQ multiplex PCR, the TCRdb table keeps only in-frame clones and is missing some. This table holds around 9,500 clones, approximately 90% found once. Tumor samples were obtained before definitive surgery or chemotherapy. This clone came up once. Its antigen is as yet unknown. Trimming pared 6 bases from V and 8 bases from J, leaving 19 bases between. CDR1 and CDR2 (germline): SNHLY, FYNNEI. The CDR3 covers 14 residues. What was sequenced was tumor tissue. The TCR sequence derives from a human donor with high-grade serous ovarian cancer. The chain has TRBV2 and TRBJ2-5; either TRBD1 or TRBD2 may fit D (6 bases each). CDR3 amino acids: CASSLAQEGGTQYF. CDR3 sequence (DNA): TGTGCCAGCAGCCTAGCCCAAGAGGGGGGAACCCAGTACTTC.